This TCR beta chain came from a study of shared clonotypes between healthy human individuals. Profiling relied on immunoSEQ multiplex PCR, and the TCRdb table lists in-frame clones only, not all of them. Of about 730,000 clones in the sample, 72% were seen once. V was pared by 0 bases and J by 8 bases, with 13 bases between. This CDR3 comprises 15 residues. The chain uses TRBV23-1 and TRBJ1-4, with a possible D match to TRBD1 (5 bases). TRBV23-1 is flagged as an ORF with uncertain function. The sequence derives from a young woman in good health. The specimen was memory CD4+ T cells sorted from blood. Subset here: CD45RA-negative fraction. The CDR3 region is CASSQSSQVREKLFF. The CDR3, as DNA: TGCGCCAGCAGTCAATCTTCACAGGTCCGCGAAAAACTGTTTTTT.